Listed below are T cell receptor beta chains from one sample, sequenced in a study of OX40 agonist ivuxolimab in advanced cancers. Sequencing used immunoSEQ multiplex PCR; TCRdb keeps in-frame clones, though not all of them. The sample has about 45,000 clones, 84% seen once. The material was CD4+ or CD8+ T cells sorted from blood, obtained in a trial of the OX40 agonist ivuxolimab. Receptors were obtained from an adult with an advanced solid tumor such as melanoma, head and neck, liver or kidney cancer. The CDR3 runs from the conserved cysteine through the conserved F or W. The order of the fields is V gene, D gene, clone size, J gene, CDR3 protein, CDR3 DNA. The D gene is left open where the match is weak. The size field is filled for only some rows; it gives once, few, many or a size class.

>TRBV30|.|.|TRBJ2-3
CAWGLGGGWTDTQYF
TGTGCCTGGGGGTTGGGCGGGGGCTGGACAGATACGCAGTATTTT
>TRBV10-2|TRBD1|few|TRBJ2-7
CASSATGGISEQYF
TGCGCCAGCAGTGCGACAGGGGGCATAAGCGAGCAGTACTTC
>TRBV4-2|.|once|TRBJ2-1
CASSQDSPGPDPNEQFF
TGTGCCAGCAGCCAAGACTCACCGGGCCCAGACCCCAATGAGCAGTTCTTC
>TRBV12-5|.|.|TRBJ1-1
CASGTLGVEAFF
TGTGCTAGTGGTACCCTAGGGGTGGAAGCTTTCTTT
>TRBV11-3|TRBD1|once|TRBJ1-2
CATSTGVDGYTF
TGTGCCACCTCGACAGGGGTAGATGGCTACACCTTC
>TRBV7-6|.|.|TRBJ2-4
CASSQYPGPKNIQYF
TGTGCCAGCAGCCAATACCCAGGCCCCAAAAACATTCAGTACTTC
>TRBV4-3|.|.|TRBJ1-2
CASSPILGTDGYTF
TGCGCCAGCAGCCCGATCCTAGGGACCGATGGCTACACCTTC
>TRBV4-3|.|.|TRBJ2-1
CASSQEKHAPEDEQFF
TGCGCCAGCAGCCAAGAAAAACACGCTCCTGAGGATGAGCAGTTCTTC
>TRBV11-2|.|.|TRBJ2-7
CASSSRLVDEQYF
TGTGCCAGCAGCTCACGACTAGTCGACGAGCAGTACTTC
>TRBV11-3|.|.|TRBJ1-1
CASSLFSGNTEAFF
TGTGCCAGCAGCTTATTTTCAGGGAACACTGAAGCTTTCTTT
>TRBV6-4|.|few|TRBJ1-5
CASSDGSGDSSNQPQHF
TGTGCCAGCAGTGACGGGAGTGGGGACTCTAGCAATCAGCCCCAGCATTTT
>TRBV28|.|once|TRBJ2-1
CASSLHRLGEQFF
TGTGCCAGCAGTTTACACCGACTAGGGGAGCAGTTCTTC
>TRBV4-1|TRBD1|.|TRBJ2-5
CASSQLFLGQGVVKTQYF
TGCGCCAGCAGCCAGCTATTCTTGGGACAGGGGGTTGTAAAGACCCAGTACTTC
>TRBV30|TRBD1|few|TRBJ2-1
CAWSPGQGANEQFF
TGTGCCTGGAGTCCGGGACAGGGGGCTAATGAGCAGTTCTTC
>TRBV11-2|.|.|TRBJ2-7
CASSLGRTAYEQYF
TGTGCCAGCAGCTTAGGTAGGACAGCCTACGAGCAGTACTTC
>TRBV12-5|.|.|TRBJ2-7
CASGVSVYYEQYF
TGTGCTAGTGGGGTGTCAGTATACTACGAGCAGTACTTC
>TRBV4-1|.|.|TRBJ1-2
CASSHGGNYGYTF
TGCGCCAGCAGCCACGGGGGAAACTATGGCTACACCTTC
>TRBV19|.|.|TRBJ2-7
CASSTYLSGEEQYF
TGTGCCAGTAGTACCTATCTCTCAGGGGAAGAGCAGTACTTC
>TRBV5-4|TRBD2|.|TRBJ2-7
CASASGGSYEQYF
TGTGCCAGCGCTAGCGGGGGCTCCTACGAGCAGTACTTC
>TRBV27|TRBD2|.|TRBJ2-1
CASGTSGNNEQFF
TGTGCCAGCGGGACTAGCGGAAACAATGAGCAGTTCTTC
>TRBV15|TRBD1|.|TRBJ1-1
CATSRGTGGLFNTEAFF
TGTGCCACCAGCAGGGGGACAGGGGGCCTTTTTAACACTGAAGCTTTCTTT
>TRBV21-1|.|few|TRBJ1-2
CASSKGGTYGYTF
TGTGCCAGCAGCAAGGGGGGTACCTATGGCTACACCTTC
>TRBV6-5|TRBD1|.|TRBJ1-1
CASREGARTEAFF
TGTGCCAGCAGGGAGGGGGCTAGAACTGAAGCTTTCTTT
>TRBV4-2|TRBD2|.|TRBJ2-7
CASSPMTSGNSYEQYF
TGTGCCAGCAGCCCCATGACTAGCGGAAATTCCTACGAGCAGTACTTC
>TRBV16|TRBD2|.|TRBJ2-3
CASSHLTGAGGTDTQYF
TGTGCCAGCAGCCATCTCACCGGAGCGGGAGGCACAGATACGCAGTATTTT
>TRBV2|.|.|TRBJ1-2
CASSDGTTFSF
TGTGCCAGCAGTGACGGCACCACTTTTTCCTTC
>TRBV29-1|TRBD1|.|TRBJ2-3
CSVPGQGRVDTQYF
TGCAGCGTCCCGGGACAGGGGAGGGTAGATACGCAGTATTTT
>TRBV4-1|TRBD2|.|TRBJ2-1
CASSPLAGPYNEQFF
TGCGCCAGCAGCCCTCTAGCGGGGCCCTACAATGAGCAGTTCTTC
>TRBV5-5|TRBD1|.|TRBJ1-6
CASSLSGQGNSPLHF
TGTGCCAGCAGCTTGTCGGGACAGGGGAATTCACCCCTCCACTTT
>TRBV4-1|.|.|TRBJ2-3
CASSQARLGDTQYF
TGCGCCAGCAGCCAGGCCCGATTGGGGGATACGCAGTATTTT
>TRBV13|.|.|TRBJ2-3
CASSLMAPSGPFEDTQYF
TGTGCCAGCAGCTTAATGGCCCCCAGCGGCCCGTTCGAAGATACGCAGTATTTT
>TRBV7-9|TRBD2|.|TRBJ2-1
CASGWSGSRDEQFF
TGTGCCAGCGGATGGAGCGGGAGTAGGGATGAGCAGTTCTTC
>TRBV25-1|.|few|TRBJ2-1
CASSEGPDSPDYNEQFF
TGTGCCAGCAGTGAAGGCCCCGACTCACCCGATTACAATGAGCAGTTCTTC
>TRBV7-9|.|once|TRBJ2-7
CASSLTGYEQYF
TGTGCCAGCAGCTTGACAGGTTACGAGCAGTACTTC
>TRBV16|TRBD2|.|TRBJ2-3
CASRERGAATDTQYF
TGTGCCAGCAGAGAGCGGGGGGCGGCCACAGATACGCAGTATTTT
>TRBV28|.|.|TRBJ1-3
CASSRGHSGNTIYF
TGTGCCAGCAGCCGGGGACACTCTGGAAACACCATATATTTT
>TRBV4-3|TRBD2|.|TRBJ2-1
CASSQDASGGFQSSYNEQFF
TGCGCCAGCAGCCAAGATGCCAGCGGGGGGTTTCAGAGCTCCTACAATGAGCAGTTCTTC
>TRBV7-9|.|.|TRBJ1-1
CASSLGYTASLNTEAFF
TGTGCCAGCAGCCTTGGGTACACCGCCAGCTTGAACACTGAAGCTTTCTTT
>TRBV5-6|.|.|TRBJ2-1
CASSWGISYNEQFF
TGTGCCAGCAGCTGGGGAATCTCCTACAATGAGCAGTTCTTC
>TRBV2|TRBD1|.|TRBJ2-2
CASSEASGGFSGELFF
TGTGCCAGCAGTGAAGCATCAGGGGGCTTTAGCGGGGAGCTGTTTTTT
>TRBV6-1|TRBD1|.|TRBJ2-7
CASSEGQGISYEQYF
TGTGCCAGCAGTGAAGGACAGGGAATTAGCTACGAGCAGTACTTC
>TRBV6-6|TRBD1|.|TRBJ1-1
CASSYGTGGTEAFF
TGTGCCAGCAGTTACGGGACAGGGGGCACTGAAGCTTTCTTT
>TRBV10-3|TRBD1|few|TRBJ1-1
CAISEMWDRGEDTEAFF
TGTGCCATCAGTGAAATGTGGGACAGGGGAGAGGACACTGAAGCTTTCTTT
>TRBV5-6|.|.|TRBJ2-7
CASSLAQSSYEQYF
TGTGCCAGCAGCTTGGCACAGAGCTCCTACGAGCAGTACTTC
>TRBV4-2|.|.|TRBJ1-1
CASSQTQGGTEAFF
TGTGCCAGCAGCCAGACACAGGGAGGCACTGAAGCTTTCTTT
>TRBV11-2|.|.|TRBJ2-1
CASSYPGPYNEQFF
TGTGCCAGCAGCTACCCGGGCCCGTACAATGAGCAGTTCTTC